This is a list of T cell receptor beta chains from one sample in a study of blood T cell repertoires in COVID-19. Assay: immunoSEQ multiplex PCR; the TCRdb copy retains only in-frame clones and omits some. The table has around 250,000 clones, roughly 84% seen once; the top ten hold 1.5%. Sequenced: peripheral blood. All receptors derive from a woman in her thirties or forties who had recovered from COVID-19. CDR3s include the opening cysteine and the closing phenylalanine or tryptophan. The D gene is left open where the match is weak. Some rows mark clone size as missing; the rest say once, few, many or name a class of expanded clone.

CASSIRTSGGAYNEQFF,TGTGCCAGTAGTATCAGGACTAGCGGGGGGGCCTACAATGAGCAGTTCTTC,TRBV19,TRBD2,once,TRBJ2-1
CAISGKGGVINGYTF,TGTGCCATCAGCGGCAAAGGGGGGGTAATCAATGGCTACACCTTC,TRBV10-3,-,once,TRBJ1-2
CASSSTDNEQFF,TGTGCCAGCAGTTCGACTGACAATGAGCAGTTCTTC,TRBV28,-,-,TRBJ2-1
CASSSRGLRLSGANVLTF,TGTGCCAGCAGCTCCCGGGGTCTGAGACTGTCCGGGGCCAACGTCCTGACTTTC,TRBV5-6,-,-,TRBJ2-6
CASSSGLAGLEQYF,TGTGCCAGCAGTTCGGGACTAGCGGGTCTCGAGCAGTACTTC,TRBV27,TRBD2,few,TRBJ2-7
CASSYSRTGSNQPQHF,TGTGCCAGCAGTTACTCTCGGACAGGGAGCAATCAGCCCCAGCATTTT,TRBV6-6,TRBD1,-,TRBJ1-5
CASSSTSAGEQYF,TGCGCCAGCAGCTCGACTAGCGCCGGGGAGCAGTACTTC,TRBV5-1,TRBD2,-,TRBJ2-7
CASRNSGGLEEQFF,TGTGCCAGCAGGAATAGCGGGGGATTGGAGGAGCAGTTCTTC,TRBV6-5,TRBD2,once,TRBJ2-1
CASSTRTSEYNEQFF,TGCGCCAGCAGCACGAGGACTAGCGAGTACAATGAGCAGTTCTTC,TRBV5-1,TRBD2,-,TRBJ2-1
CATSGGGQRVHQPQHF,TGTGCCACCAGCGGAGGAGGACAGCGAGTTCATCAGCCCCAGCATTTT,TRBV15,-,-,TRBJ1-5
CASSVPGCNYGYTF,TGCGCCAGCAGTGTGCCAGGGTGTAACTATGGCTACACCTTC,TRBV10-1,-,many,TRBJ1-2
CASSDGPGSGNTIYF,TGTGCCAGCAGTGATGGACCAGGGTCTGGAAACACCATATATTTT,TRBV2,-,-,TRBJ1-3
CASSLARQANQETQYF,TGTGCCAGCAGCTTAGCCCGACAGGCGAACCAAGAGACCCAGTACTTC,TRBV7-2,-,-,TRBJ2-5
CASSFRQGSYYEQYF,TGTGCCAGCAGTTTTAGACAGGGTAGTTATTACGAGCAGTACTTC,TRBV27,TRBD1,-,TRBJ2-7
CASSLQGRYTEAFF,TGTGCCAGCAGTTTACAGGGCCGGTACACTGAAGCTTTCTTT,TRBV27,-,-,TRBJ1-1
CASSFGDYEQYF,TGTGCCAGCAGTTTCGGAGACTACGAGCAGTACTTC,TRBV28,-,-,TRBJ2-7
CASSSTGLNTEAFF,TGCGCCAGCAGCTCGACAGGGTTGAACACTGAAGCTTTCTTT,TRBV5-1,TRBD1,few,TRBJ1-1
CASSSAGDYGYTF,TGCGCCAGCAGCTCCGCAGGGGACTATGGCTACACCTTC,TRBV5-1,-,-,TRBJ1-2
CASSLYRFGTSSYNEQFF,TGTGCCAGCAGTTTATATAGATTCGGGACTAGCAGTTACAATGAGCAGTTCTTC,TRBV28,TRBD2,-,TRBJ2-1
CATSRDRGSTEAFF,TGTGCCACCAGCAGAGATCGGGGGAGCACTGAAGCTTTCTTT,TRBV15,-,-,TRBJ1-1
CASSYMGRTEAFF,TGTGCCAGCAGTTATATGGGGAGAACTGAAGCTTTCTTT,TRBV27,-,-,TRBJ1-1
CASSYSIRPRHDEQYF,TGTGCCAGCAGTTACTCGATAAGACCCAGGCACGACGAGCAGTACTTC,TRBV6-5,-,-,TRBJ2-7
CASSTGLGRNQPQHF,TGTGCCAGCAGTACCGGCCTTGGGCGCAATCAGCCCCAGCATTTT,TRBV6-5,-,-,TRBJ1-5
CASSHKDSRSSSYNSPLHF,TGTGCCAGCAGCCACAAGGACAGCAGATCGAGCTCCTATAATTCACCCCTCCACTTT,TRBV14,-,-,TRBJ1-6
CAISAGLAPGELFF,TGTGCCATCAGTGCTGGACTAGCTCCCGGGGAGCTGTTTTTT,TRBV10-3,TRBD2,-,TRBJ2-2
CASSSAAGSGYRELFF,TGTGCCAGCAGCTCAGCGGCGGGATCGGGTTACCGGGAGCTGTTTTTT,TRBV3-1/TRBV3-2,-,once,TRBJ2-2
CASSLAEINTEAFF,TGTGCCAGCAGCTTGGCGGAGATTAACACTGAAGCTTTCTTT,TRBV11-2,-,-,TRBJ1-1
CSVSTGTLNEKLFF,TGCAGCGTTTCAACCGGGACACTAAATGAAAAACTGTTTTTT,TRBV29-1,-,-,TRBJ1-4
CASSAEYSGANVLTF,TGTGCCAGCAGCGCGGAGTACTCTGGGGCCAACGTCCTGACTTTC,TRBV28,-,-,TRBJ2-6
CASSLSSLNQETQYF,TGTGCCAGCAGCTTAAGTAGCCTAAACCAAGAGACCCAGTACTTC,TRBV11-2,-,-,TRBJ2-5
CASSYRGPLLSSTDTQYF,TGTGCCAGCAGTTACAGGGGGCCCCTTTTATCTAGCACAGATACGCAGTATTTT,TRBV2,TRBD1,-,TRBJ2-3
CASSSGQGNYGYTF,TGTGCCAGCAGCTCGGGACAGGGGAACTATGGCTACACCTTC,TRBV7-9,TRBD1,medium-sized,TRBJ1-2
CASSLGQPAYTEAFF,TGTGCCAGCAGTCTCGGACAGCCCGCTTACACTGAAGCTTTCTTT,TRBV27,-,-,TRBJ1-1
CASSLRFREAGELFF,TGTGCCAGCAGTTTACGATTCAGAGAGGCCGGGGAGCTGTTTTTT,TRBV7-8,-,once,TRBJ2-2
CASSLRFHRETNTEAFF,TGTGCCAGCAGCCTAAGGTTCCACAGGGAAACGAACACTGAAGCTTTCTTT,TRBV11-2,-,-,TRBJ1-1
CASSRPRQSRQETQYF,TGTGCCAGCAGCCGCCCCCGACAGAGCCGCCAAGAGACCCAGTACTTC,TRBV3-1/TRBV3-2,-,-,TRBJ2-5
CASSTGIFGNSPLHF,TGTGCCAGCAGCACAGGGATATTTGGTAATTCACCCCTCCACTTT,TRBV2,-,-,TRBJ1-6
CASSYSPARGLYQPQHF,TGTGCCAGCAGTTATTCCCCGGCCAGGGGGCTTTATCAGCCCCAGCATTTT,TRBV6-2/TRBV6-3,TRBD1,-,TRBJ1-5
CASSLPGQGPNGANVLTF,TGTGCCAGCAGCCTCCCGGGGCAGGGGCCCAACGGGGCCAACGTCCTGACTTTC,TRBV5-4,-,-,TRBJ2-6
CASSPRQASSYNEQFF,TGTGCCAGCTCACCAAGACAGGCTAGCTCCTACAATGAGCAGTTCTTC,TRBV18,-,-,TRBJ2-1
CASSRDRTSTDTQYF,TGTGCCAGCAGTCGGGACAGAACTAGCACAGATACGCAGTATTTT,TRBV6-5,TRBD1,-,TRBJ2-3
CASSLVGTFNEKLFF,TGCGCCAGCAGCTTGGTAGGGACATTTAATGAAAAACTGTTTTTT,TRBV5-1,-,-,TRBJ1-4
CASSGRGDEKLFF,TGTGCCAGCTCGGGCAGGGGGGACGAAAAACTGTTTTTT,TRBV21-1,-,-,TRBJ1-4
CASSLEQNQGNTEAFF,TGCGCCAGCAGCTTGGAACAGAATCAGGGGAACACTGAAGCTTTCTTT,TRBV5-1,-,-,TRBJ1-1
CASSYRTGDLGTDTQYF,TGTGCCAGCAGCTATCGGACAGGGGACTTAGGCACAGATACGCAGTATTTT,TRBV13,TRBD1,-,TRBJ2-3
CASSPDDSQEPGYTF,TGTGCCAGCAGCCCCGACGACAGCCAAGAACCCGGCTACACCTTC,TRBV28,-,-,TRBJ1-2
CASSPDPRQGNTIYF,TGCGCCAGCAGCCCAGACCCGAGGCAAGGAAACACCATATATTTT,TRBV5-1,-,-,TRBJ1-3
CASSEGEVSGYTF,TGTGCCAGCAGTGAAGGAGAGGTCAGTGGCTACACCTTC,TRBV2,-,-,TRBJ1-2
CASKIDGVNYGYTF,TGTGCCAGCAAGATCGACGGGGTTAACTATGGCTACACCTTC,TRBV6-5,-,-,TRBJ1-2